These 30 T cell receptor beta chains originate from one sample sequenced in a study of blood T cell repertoires in COVID-19. This table comes from immunoSEQ multiplex PCR, and its TCRdb copy is limited to in-frame clones, with some not included. The sample contains under 200,000 clones, around 85% of which appear only once. The sequenced sample consisted of peripheral blood. These receptors were collected from a woman aged 60-75 years with COVID-19, enrolled during active disease.

The gene calls are TRBV7-2 and TRBJ2-5; the match to TRBD2 covers 9 bases. The CDR3 covers 18 residues. J was trimmed by 2 bases and V by 5 bases; bases with no gene match: 15. Germline V gene sequence: CDR1 SGHTA, CDR2 FQGNSA. CDR3 DNA sequence: TGTGCCAGCAGCCTTAGCACGGGTAGCGGGAGACAGCAAGAGACCCAGTACTTC. Amino acids: CASSLSTGSGRQQETQYF. The whole variable domain, remainder taken from reference TRBV7-2 and TRBJ2-5, is GAGVSQSPSNKVTEKGKDVELRCDPISGHTALYWYRQSLGQGLEFLIYFQGNSAPDKSGLPSDRFSAERTGGSVSTLTIQRTQQEDSAVYLCASSLSTGSGRQQETQYFGPGTRLLVL.

The V and J genes are TRBV12-5 and TRBJ1-2; weak D call: TRBD1 (6 bases). The germline V gene has CDR1 LGHNT and CDR2 FRNRAP. Trimming pared 2 bases from V and 8 bases from J, leaving 12 bases between. This CDR3 has 13 amino acids. The CDR3 coding sequence is TGTGCTAGTGGTTTGACGGGGGGCTGGGGCTACACCTTC. Encoded protein: CASGLTGGWGYTF.

V and J are TRBV3-1 (or the pseudogene TRBV3-2) and TRBJ2-2, with 8 bases lining up with TRBD2. The CDR3 sequence is 16 residues long. With V trimmed by 1 base and J by 7 bases, 8 bases remained unmatched. Germline CDR1 and CDR2: LGHDT and YNNKEL (reference sequence). The CDR3 region is CASSQGVGLAIGELFF. Here the CDR3 DNA reads TGTGCCAGCAGCCAAGGCGTTGGACTAGCCATCGGGGAGCTGTTTTTT.

The genes are TRBV29-1 and TRBJ2-2; 9 bases agree with TRBD1. The V gene's germline CDR1 is SQVTM and CDR2 ANQGSEA. The CDR3 runs to 14 residues. V lost 4 bases, J lost 6 bases, and 6 bases stayed unmatched. CDR3 nucleotides: TGCAGCGTTGTTCCACAGGGGGCCGCCGGGGAGCTGTTTTTT. This codes for CSVVPQGAAGELFF.

The chain couples TRBV3-1 (or the pseudogene TRBV3-2) to TRBJ2-1; D remains ambiguous. V lost 2 bases to trimming and J lost 5 bases, with 4 bases between them. The CDR3 contains 12 residues. Germline CDR1 LGHDT, CDR2 YNNKEL (reference sequence). CDR3 sequence (DNA): TGTGCCAGCAGCCAACAGAACAATGAGCAGTTCTTC. Translated, it gives CASSQQNNEQFF.

The chain links TRBV6-2 or TRBV6-3 to TRBJ1-1; D is uncertain. The CDR3 length is 16 residues. Per germline, CDR1 MNHEY and CDR2 SVGEGT. Trimming removed 2 bases from V and 0 bases from J, with 13 bases in between. The CDR3 sequence is CASSYSSRSMNTEAFF. The CDR3 DNA is TGTGCCAGCAGTTACAGCTCCCGGAGTATGAACACTGAAGCTTTCTTT.

V usage is TRBV11-3 and J usage is TRBJ2-5; weak D call: TRBD2 (5 bases). In germline, CDR1 is SGHNT, CDR2 YENEEA. The CDR3 is 15 amino acids. Trimming pared 5 bases from V and 7 bases from J, leaving 20 bases between. The CDR3 coding sequence is TGTGCCAGCAGCGCGGGCCCTGGATTTGGTGGGACCCAGTACTTC. Translating it yields CASSAGPGFGGTQYF.

The chain employs TRBV11-3 and TRBJ2-3; 10 bases agree with TRBD2. The V segment lost 5 bases and the J segment 2 bases; nucleotides outside the gene matches: 4. The CDR3 sequence is 15 residues long. Per the germline V gene, CDR1 is SGHNT and CDR2 is YENEEA. Written as DNA, the CDR3 is TGTGCCAGCAGCACTAGCGGGGCCCTCACAGATACGCAGTATTTT. It specifies CASSTSGALTDTQYF.

The chain recombines TRBV6-5 with TRBJ1-6; 7 bases align to TRBD1. The length of the CDR3 is 14 residues. Trimming at V came to 6 bases and at J to 9 bases, leaving 8 bases not matched to a gene. Germline loops: CDR1 MNHEY, CDR2 SVGAGI. The CDR3 nucleotides are TGTGCCAGCAGCAGAGACAGGGATTTTTCACCCCTCCACTTT. Translation gives CASSRDRDFSPLHF.

The sample holds one count of this clone. The genes are TRBV19 and TRBJ2-4; D is perhaps TRBD2 (6 bases). V lost 4 bases and J 5 bases, leaving 15 bases between the germline ends. This CDR3 is built from 15 residues. Germline CDR1 LNHDA, CDR2 SQIVND (reference sequence). The CDR3 loop is CASSTVGGRQNIQYF. In DNA, the CDR3 is TGTGCCAGTAGTACTGTGGGGGGAAGGCAAAACATTCAGTACTTC.

The CDR3 DNA reads as TGTGCCAGCAGTGAACCACGAGCTATGACCTACGAGCAGTACTTC. Its protein is CASSEPRAMTYEQYF. The rearrangement joins TRBV2 to TRBJ2-7; D not resolved. This CDR3 is 15 amino acids long. The germline gives CDR1 SNHLY, CDR2 FYNNEI. The V end lost 2 bases, the J end lost 2 bases, and 13 bases lay between the germline ends.

The gene calls are TRBV5-1 and TRBJ1-2; tentatively, D is TRBD1 (6 bases). Trimming left V 4 bases short and J 5 bases short, with 21 bases between. Germline V gene data show CDR1 as SGHRS and CDR2 as YFSETQ. The CDR3 is 16 residues long. CDR3 DNA sequence: TGCGCCAGCAGCCCCGGGACACCGTACCACCATTATGGCTACACCTTC. Encoded protein: CASSPGTPYHHYGYTF.

The chain couples TRBV3-1 (or the pseudogene TRBV3-2) to TRBJ1-2, with 7 bases lining up with TRBD1. Germline lookup yields CDR1 LGHDT and CDR2 YNNKEL (reference sequence). The V gene end was trimmed by 1 base and the J gene end by 4 bases; junction bases not matched to a gene: 6. This CDR3 comprises 15 residues. The CDR3 sequence is CASSQGHRGGYGYTF. CDR3 DNA: TGTGCCAGCAGCCAAGGCCACAGGGGCGGCTATGGCTACACCTTC.

The CDR3 loop is CASSPGQRTGGELFF. CDR3 nucleotide sequence: TGCGCCAGCAGCCCAGGGCAAAGGACAGGAGGGGAGCTGTTTTTT. The J gene is TRBJ2-2, the V gene TRBV23-1, with 7 positions matching TRBD1. TRBV23-1 is treated as an ORF (open reading frame) with a function not yet certain. The CDR3 spans 15 residues. The junction had 12 bases not matched to a gene; V was cut back by 6 bases and J by 8 bases.

This clone occurred once. The V call is TRBV7-3, the J call TRBJ2-2; weak D call: TRBD1 (5 bases). The CDR3 covers 15 residues. V was cut by 5 bases and J by 1 base, with 11 bases left in between. Germline CDR1 SGHTA, CDR2 FQGTGA. The CDR3 reads CASSPGHLNTGELFF. The CDR3 nucleotides are TGTGCCAGCAGCCCTGGACACCTGAACACCGGGGAGCTGTTTTTT. The full variable domain, with the rest looked up from reference TRBV7-3 and TRBJ2-2, is GAGVSQTPSNKVTEKGKYVELRCDPISGHTALYWYRQSLGQGPEFLIYFQGTGAADDSGLPNDRFFAVRPEGSVSTLKIQRTERGDSAVYLCASSPGHLNTGELFFGEGSRLTVL.

The V call is TRBV5-1, the J call TRBJ2-5, with D maybe TRBD1 (6 bases). The CDR3 extends over 15 amino acids. The V and J ends lost 1 base and 4 bases respectively, with 14 bases between them. CDR1 is SGHRS and CDR2 is YFSETQ in the germline V gene. The CDR3, as DNA: TGCGCCAGCAGCTTGAACAGGGCAATGGGAGAGACCCAGTACTTC. It codes for CASSLNRAMGETQYF.

The gene calls are TRBV4-1 and TRBJ2-7; 7 bases are a match to TRBD2. CDR3 size: 13 residues. Germline loops: CDR1 MGHRA, CDR2 YSYEKL. V trimming: 5 bases; J trimming: 3 bases; junction bases outside the gene matches: 4. CDR3 amino acids: CASSVAGDYEQYF. The CDR3 nucleotides read TGCGCCAGCAGCGTCGCGGGAGACTACGAGCAGTACTTC.

This clone was picked up a small number of times. The V gene is TRBV6-5, the J gene TRBJ1-2; 7 bases agree with TRBD1. The ends lost 5 bases at V and 6 bases at J; junction bases unmatched: 9. Germline assignment: CDR1 MNHEY and CDR2 SVGAGI. This CDR3 is built from 14 residues. Here the CDR3 DNA reads TGTGCCAGCAGTCCACAGGGGACATTCGATGGCTACACCTTC. Translation: CASSPQGTFDGYTF.

This chain links TRBV18 with TRBJ2-7; TRBD1 might be the D (5 bases). This CDR3 spans 14 amino acids. Germline V gives CDR1 KGHSH, CDR2 LQKENI. V lost 3 bases and J 7 bases, leaving 16 bases between the germline ends. The CDR3: CASSPTPGLREQYF. The DNA for the CDR3 is TGTGCCAGCTCACCTACTCCAGGGCTGAGGGAGCAGTACTTC.

This rearrangement joins TRBV3-1 (or the pseudogene TRBV3-2) to TRBJ2-5; TRBD2 is a possible D gene (5 bases). Looked up from germline, CDR1 is LGHDT and CDR2 is YNNKEL (reference sequence). The CDR3 loop spans 17 amino acids. The V end was cut by 0 bases, the J end by 3 bases, with 17 bases between. The CDR3 sequence: CASSQDLSSTRKETQYF. CDR3 DNA: TGTGCCAGCAGCCAAGATCTAAGCTCAACTAGAAAAGAGACCCAGTACTTC.

The V gene is TRBV18, the J gene TRBJ2-7, with 13 bases that match TRBD2. Germline V gene sequence: CDR1 KGHSH, CDR2 LQKENI. This CDR3 region has 19 residues. Trimming at V came to 2 bases and at J to 0 bases, leaving 10 bases not matched to a gene. The CDR3 spells CASSPIPGTSGTLSYEQYF. The DNA of the CDR3 is TGTGCCAGCTCACCAATTCCCGGGACTAGCGGGACCCTCTCCTACGAGCAGTACTTC.

This rearrangement joins TRBV5-3 to TRBJ2-7, with D maybe TRBD2 (6 bases). TRBV5-3 is flagged as an ORF with uncertain function. This CDR3 has 16 amino acids. V was clipped by 4 bases and J by 2 bases, with 19 bases between them. The CDR3 spells CARSARRPGAPYEQYF. The CDR3 nucleotides are TGTGCCAGAAGCGCGCGGAGACCGGGAGCTCCCTACGAGCAGTACTTC.

This rearrangement joins TRBV4-1 to TRBJ1-3; a weak D match, TRBD1 (6 bases). Germline values: CDR1 MGHRA, CDR2 YSYEKL. The CDR3 spans 16 residues. V lost 4 bases to trimming and J lost 3 bases, with 16 bases between them. DNA of the CDR3: TGCGCCAGCAGCCTCCCGATCGGCAGGGGTGGAAACACCATATATTTT. Translation gives CASSLPIGRGGNTIYF.

The rearrangement uses TRBV18 and TRBJ2-2, with D possibly matching TRBD2 (7 bases). This CDR3 spans 16 amino acids. Deletions cut 3 bases from V and 2 bases from J, with 13 bases between. From germline, CDR1 is KGHSH and CDR2 LQKENI. This chain's CDR3 is CASSPAGAPNTGELFF. CDR3 bases: TGTGCCAGCTCACCTGCGGGGGCCCCAAACACCGGGGAGCTGTTTTTT.

The count of this clone is one. The chain couples TRBV6-6 to TRBJ2-3, with a possible D match to TRBD2 (5 bases). The germline V gene has CDR1 MNHNY and CDR2 SVGAGI (reference sequence). The CDR3 extends over 14 amino acids. V lost 0 bases to trimming and J lost 8 bases, with 12 bases between them. The CDR3 nucleotides read TGTGCCAGCAGTTACTCGCCTGCCCGGGGTACGCAGTATTTT. This translates into CASSYSPARGTQYF.

The sample holds one count of this clone. The CDR3 region has the DNA TGTGCCAGTAGTCAAGGGGGCGCGAACACTGAAGCTTTCTTT. As protein: CASSQGGANTEAFF. J is TRBJ1-1 and V is TRBV19; the match to TRBD1 covers 7 bases. The germline CDR1 and CDR2 sequences are LNHDA and SQIVND (reference sequence). There are 14 residues in the CDR3. Trimming cost V 5 bases and J 1 base; bases outside gene matches: 4.

The chain joins TRBV6-6 to TRBJ1-1; 7 bases match TRBD1. Trimming at V came to 10 bases and at J to 4 bases, leaving 6 bases not matched to a gene. CDR3 length equals 12 residues. Germline assignment: CDR1 MNHNY and CDR2 SVGAGI (reference sequence). This CDR3 is CAIRQGGTEAFF. In DNA, the CDR3 is TGTGCCATTAGACAGGGTGGCACTGAAGCTTTCTTT.

The genes are TRBV7-8 and TRBJ2-5; TRBD1 matches 7 bases. Trimming removed 5 bases from V and 14 bases from J; junction bases left unmatched: 8. CDR1 is SGHVS, CDR2 FQNEAQ, per germline. CDR3 size: 11 residues. The CDR3 loop reads CASSEGQETYF. CDR3 coding DNA: TGTGCCAGCAGCGAAGGACAGGAGACTTACTTC.

V usage is TRBV19 and J usage is TRBJ1-4; no clear D gene. The V end was cut by 5 bases, the J end by 0 bases, with 7 bases between. The V gene's germline CDR1 is LNHDA and CDR2 SQIVND (reference sequence). This CDR3 is built from 14 residues. CDR3: CASSYRATNEKLFF. CDR3 nucleotide sequence: TGTGCCAGTAGTTACAGAGCAACTAATGAAAAACTGTTTTTT.

CDR3 coding DNA: TGTGCCAGTAGTATCATAGCGGGAACCCCGGGGGAGCAGTACTTC. This sequence encodes CASSIIAGTPGEQYF. V gene TRBV19 combines with J gene TRBJ2-7; TRBD2 aligns across 8 bases. J gave up 7 bases and V 3 bases, and 11 bases lay outside the gene matches. CDR3 length: 15 residues. CDR1 is LNHDA and CDR2 is SQIVND in the germline V gene (reference sequence).